Below are 19 T cell receptor beta chains sequenced from a single sample in a study of cytomegalovirus exposure and HLA in healthy donors. This PCR relied on a set of 60 Vbeta primers and 13 Jbeta primers. Assay: immunoSEQ multiplex PCR; the TCRdb copy retains only in-frame clones and omits some. The sample lists hundreds of thousands of clones, roughly 87% occurring once. The sample was PBMCs. Receptors were obtained from a man aged 40-55 years in good health and CMV-seropositive.

This clone was detected a few times. This sequence joins TRBV7-9 and TRBJ1-2; 7 bases agree with TRBD1. J lost 3 bases, V lost 2 bases, and 3 bases had no gene match. The length of the CDR3 is 14 residues. The V gene's germline CDR1 is SEHNR and CDR2 FQNEAQ (reference sequence). The CDR3 spells CASSLPGTDYGYTF. DNA for the CDR3: TGTGCCAGCAGCTTACCGGGGACAGACTATGGCTACACCTTC.

The chain links TRBV11-2 to TRBJ2-5; 8 nucleotides match TRBD2. This CDR3 has 15 residues. The ends lost 4 bases at V and 5 bases at J; junction bases unmatched: 9. Looked up from germline, CDR1 is SGHAT and CDR2 is FQNNGV. The CDR3 region has the DNA TGTGCCAGCAGCTCATGGACTAGCTCGACGGAGACCCAGTACTTC. Protein: CASSSWTSSTETQYF.

This clone was counted once. This chain uses TRBV5-4 with TRBJ2-5, with 9 bases matching TRBD1. V lost 4 bases to trimming and J lost 5 bases; unmatched junction nucleotides: 15. The CDR3 covers 17 residues. Germline CDR1 SGHNT, CDR2 YYREEE (reference sequence). Here the CDR3 reads CASSPEVWTGEWETQYF. DNA for the CDR3: TGTGCCAGCAGCCCGGAGGTCTGGACAGGGGAGTGGGAGACCCAGTACTTC.

The chain couples TRBV18 to TRBJ2-3; TRBD2 agrees at 13 bases. This CDR3 is built from 17 residues. Looked up from germline, CDR1 is KGHSH and CDR2 is LQKENI. Germline trimming cut 4 bases from V and 2 bases from J; bases unmatched to any gene: 6. In DNA, the CDR3 is TGTGCCAGCTCACTCCGGACTAGCGGGAGTTCCACAGATACGCAGTATTTT. Its protein product is CASSLRTSGSSTDTQYF.

The V gene is TRBV6-6, the J gene TRBJ1-1, with D perhaps TRBD1 (6 bases). The CDR3 totals 13 residues. V lost 7 bases and J 4 bases, leaving 13 bases between the germline ends. CDR1 and CDR2 (germline): MNHNY, SVGAGI (reference sequence). CDR3 residues: CASNKQGSTEAFF. For the CDR3, the DNA is TGTGCCAGCAACAAACAGGGAAGCACTGAAGCTTTCTTT.

The chain couples TRBV5-4 to TRBJ2-7, with TRBD2 matching 9 bases. This CDR3 spans 15 amino acids. Germline loops: CDR1 SGHNT, CDR2 YYREEE (reference sequence). V gave up 4 bases and J gave up 6 bases; unmatched junction bases: 11. The CDR3 loop is CASSRPGTSFSEQYF. In DNA form, the CDR3 reads TGTGCCAGCAGCCGCCCCGGGACTAGCTTTAGCGAGCAGTACTTC.

The chain joins TRBV5-1 to TRBJ2-1, with TRBD1 identical over 11 bases. Germline CDR1 is SGHRS and CDR2 is YFSETQ. The CDR3 contains 15 residues. With V trimmed by 0 bases and J by 8 bases, 4 bases remained unmatched. The CDR3 nucleotides read TGCGCCAGCAGCTTGGTTCGGACAGGGGGCGATGAGCAGTTCTTC. Its protein is CASSLVRTGGDEQFF.

This rearrangement joins TRBV25-1 to TRBJ2-2, with D perhaps TRBD1 (6 bases). CDR1 and CDR2 (germline): MGHDK, SYGVNS. V lost 3 bases and J 7 bases, leaving 21 bases between the germline ends. CDR3 length: 17 amino acids. The CDR3 coding sequence is TGTGCCAGCAGTGAGTTTTCCCGGGACACCTTAGGCGGGGAGCTGTTTTTT. It yields the protein CASSEFSRDTLGGELFF.

The chain joins TRBV5-6 to TRBJ1-6; no clear D gene. Looked up from germline, CDR1 is SGHDT and CDR2 is YYEEEE. CDR3 length equals 16 residues. Trimming pared 1 base from V and 4 bases from J, leaving 12 bases between. DNA of the CDR3: TGTGCCAGCAGCTTGCTGGGCCTGGGTTATAATTCACCCCTCCACTTT. Translated, it gives CASSLLGLGYNSPLHF.

In its sample, this clone was seen a few times. V usage is TRBV6-6 and J usage is TRBJ2-5; D may be TRBD2 (7 bases). Trimming left V 6 bases short and J 5 bases short, with 10 bases between. Germline assignment: CDR1 MNHNY and CDR2 SVGAGI (reference sequence). There are 12 residues in the CDR3. CDR3 nucleotides: TGTGCCAGCAGAGGGGGGGAGGAGACCCAGTACTTC. This sequence encodes CASRGGEETQYF.

In this sample, this clone turned up a few times. J is TRBJ2-1 and V is TRBV5-6; 7 bases agree with TRBD2. Trimming took 1 base from V and 0 from J; bases not matched to a gene: 4. The CDR3 length is 16 residues. Germline V gene sequence: CDR1 SGHDT, CDR2 YYEEEE. CDR3 nucleotides: TGTGCCAGCAGCTTGAATCCGGGGGGCTCCTACAATGAGCAGTTCTTC. This codes for CASSLNPGGSYNEQFF.

The gene calls are TRBV12-5 and TRBJ2-7; 10 bases fit TRBD1. The germline V gene has CDR1 LGHNT and CDR2 FRNRAP. V dropped 5 bases and J dropped 5; count of bases not matched to a gene: 9. CDR3 length: 15 amino acids. Written as DNA, the CDR3 is TGTGCTAGTGGTCTCCGGACAGGGGGTAGGGACGAGCAGTACGTC. Translation gives CASGLRTGGRDEQYV.

This clone turned up a few times. The CDR3 loop reads CASSLLDSVTQYF. The CDR3 DNA reads TGTGCCAGCAGCTTACTCGACAGCGTAACGCAGTATTTT. This chain joins TRBV9 and TRBJ2-3; possible D gene TRBD1, 5 bases. V lost 4 bases and J 9 bases, leaving 15 bases between the germline ends. The V gene's germline CDR1 is SGDLS and CDR2 YYNGEE. The CDR3 length is 13 residues.

The V gene is TRBV27, the J gene TRBJ2-7, with TRBD1 matching 8 bases. The germline gives CDR1 MNHEY, CDR2 SMNVEV (reference sequence). The CDR3 extends over 18 amino acids. With V trimmed by 7 bases and J by 0 bases, 17 bases remained unmatched. As DNA, the CDR3 is TGTGCCAGCACCTCGACAGGGGTGGGCGGGCCCTTCTCCTACGAGCAGTACTTC. It translates to CASTSTGVGGPFSYEQYF.

The CDR3 DNA reads TGTGCCAGCAGCCGACAGGGGGAGGATCAGCCCCAGCATTTT. It translates to CASSRQGEDQPQHF. The chain recombines TRBV7-9 with TRBJ1-5, with 9 bases that match TRBD1. The V gene end was trimmed by 5 bases and the J gene end by 5 bases; junction bases not matched to a gene: 4. CDR3 length: 14 amino acids. Per germline, CDR1 SEHNR and CDR2 FQNEAQ (reference sequence).

The chain is built from TRBV7-3 and TRBJ1-1, with D uncertain. Per the germline V gene, CDR1 is SGHTA and CDR2 is FQGTGA. The CDR3 length is 13 residues. Deletions cut 2 bases from V and 1 base from J, with 5 bases between. The CDR3 loop is CASSLSSNTEAFF. In DNA, the CDR3 is TGTGCCAGCAGCTTATCATCGAACACTGAAGCTTTCTTT.

Here the CDR3 DNA reads TGCGCCAGCAGCACAGACAGGGAAAGTGGCTACACCTTC. Encoded protein: CASSTDRESGYTF. J is TRBJ1-2 and V is TRBV5-1; 7 bases are shared with TRBD1. The V segment lost 4 bases and the J segment 7 bases; nucleotides outside the gene matches: 7. This CDR3 contains 13 residues. Germline CDR1 and CDR2: SGHRS and YFSETQ.

In its sample, this clone was seen once. This chain connects TRBV11-2 to TRBJ1-2; D uncertain. This CDR3 comprises 14 residues. In germline, CDR1 is SGHAT, CDR2 FQNNGV. V lost 1 base to trimming and J lost 6 bases, with 12 bases between them. The CDR3 spells CASSLAPGWDGYTF. The DNA of the CDR3 is TGTGCCAGCAGCTTAGCCCCGGGGTGGGATGGCTACACCTTC.

The rearrangement links TRBV4-2 to TRBJ2-1; 13 nucleotides line up with TRBD2. Germline V lookup: CDR1 LGHNA, CDR2 YNFKEQ. The CDR3 loop spans 18 amino acids. V lost 0 bases and J lost 5; bases outside the gene matches: 7. The CDR3 DNA sequence: TGTGCCAGCAGCCAAGATAGCCTCGGACTAGCGGGGGACAATGAGCAGTTCTTC. Amino acid sequence: CASSQDSLGLAGDNEQFF.